The 27 T cell receptor beta chains given below trace back to one sample, sequenced in a study of cytomegalovirus exposure and HLA in healthy donors. The primer mix had 60 Vbeta and 13 Jbeta primers. Clones were read by immunoSEQ multiplex PCR, and TCRdb kept only the in-frame ones, dropping some. The repertoire holds 89,000 or so clones, with around 80% as singletons. The sequenced sample consisted of PBMCs. These TCRs come from a man aged 18 to 29 in good health and CMV-seropositive.

This chain uses TRBV21-1 with TRBJ1-5. TRBV21-1 is given as a pseudogene. The CDR3 runs 12 residues. The CDR3 is CASSPVYQPQHF. DNA for the CDR3: TGTGCCAGCAGCCCCGTCTATCAGCCCCAGCATTTT.

The rearrangement joins TRBV12-1 to TRBJ1-1; the table's TRBD1 call for D was not verified on the DNA. TRBV12-1 is an annotated pseudogene. The CDR3 is 15 residues long. DNA for the CDR3: TGTGCCAGCAGCGTCCGGGACAGGAGGTACACTGAAGCTTTCTTT. This translates into CASSVRDRRYTEAFF.

J is TRBJ2-2 and V is TRBV19; 7 bases agree with TRBD1. Germline lookup yields CDR1 LNHDA and CDR2 SQIVND (reference sequence). The CDR3 covers 16 residues. V shed 7 bases and J 0 bases; nucleotides not matched to a gene: 8. The CDR3 is CASIQGRGPNTGELFF. DNA of the CDR3: TGTGCCAGTATCCAGGGAAGGGGGCCGAACACCGGGGAGCTGTTTTTT. Combining the CDR3 with reference TRBV19 and TRBJ2-2 gives the whole variable domain DGGITQSPKYLFRKEGQNVTLSCEQNLNHDAMYWYRQDPGQGLRLIYYSQIVNDFQKGDIAEGYSVSREKKESFPLTVTSAQKNPTAFYLCASIQGRGPNTGELFFGEGSRLTVL.

The chain combines TRBV5-1 with TRBJ1-6; TRBD1 aligns across 7 bases. V gave up 4 bases and J gave up 0 bases; unmatched junction bases: 10. In germline, CDR1 is SGHRS, CDR2 YFSETQ. CDR3 length: 18 residues. In DNA, the CDR3 is TGCGCCAGCAGCACAGGGGACATATGGGGCTCCTATAATTCACCCCTCCACTTT. Its translation: CASSTGDIWGSYNSPLHF.

In this sample, this clone turned up a few times. The chain couples TRBV5-6 to TRBJ1-1; no clear D gene. CDR3 length: 12 amino acids. CDR1 is SGHDT, CDR2 YYEEEE, per germline. V shed 3 bases and J shed 4 bases, with 7 bases lying between them. The CDR3: CASSYILTEAFF. The CDR3 bases are TGTGCCAGCAGCTACATTCTCACTGAAGCTTTCTTT.

The chain joins TRBV11-2 to TRBJ1-2; 7 positions match TRBD1. The germline CDR1 and CDR2 sequences are SGHAT and FQNNGV. The CDR3 sequence is 15 residues long. V was pared by 6 bases and J by 8 bases, with 15 bases of the junction left unmatched. The CDR3 DNA is TGTGCCAGCAGGCCTGGACAGGTCGGCGAAGGGGGCTACACCTTC. Translated, it gives CASRPGQVGEGGYTF.

The chain links TRBV30 to TRBJ1-4, with a tentative D call TRBD1 (5 bases). The CDR3 covers 14 residues. V lost 6 bases and J lost 7, with 18 bases in between. Germline assignment: CDR1 GTSNPN and CDR2 SVGIG (reference sequence). In DNA, the CDR3 is TGTGCCTGCACCCGAAGACAGAAGGGTGAAAAACTGTTTTTT. Translation gives CACTRRQKGEKLFF. The whole variable domain, filled in from reference TRBV30 and TRBJ1-4, reads SQTIHQWPATLVQPVGSPLSLECTVEGTSNPNLYWYRQAAGRGLQLLFYSVGIGQISSEVPQNLSASRPQDRQFILSSKKLLLSDSGFYLCACTRRQKGEKLFFGSGTQLSVL.

V and J are TRBV9 and TRBJ2-2; 7 nucleotides agree with TRBD2. This CDR3 region has 16 residues. Germline lookup yields CDR1 SGDLS and CDR2 YYNGEE. The ends lost 4 bases at V and 0 bases at J; junction bases unmatched: 6. The CDR3 protein is CASSPLSGTNTGELFF. The CDR3 DNA follows: TGTGCCAGCAGCCCCCTAAGCGGGACGAACACCGGGGAGCTGTTTTTT.

The chain recombines TRBV23-1 with TRBJ2-3, with D perhaps matching TRBD1 (5 bases). TRBV23-1 is classed as an ORF, of uncertain function. Trimming removed 2 bases from V and 3 bases from J, with 12 bases in between. The CDR3 is made up of 15 amino acids. The CDR3 sequence is CASSQPGFVTDTQYF. The CDR3 region has the DNA TGCGCCAGCAGTCAACCAGGGTTTGTTACAGATACGCAGTATTTT.

This chain links TRBV5-1 with TRBJ2-5, with 7 bases fitting TRBD2. The CDR3 has 15 amino acids. Losses at the gene ends were 2 bases for V and 2 bases for J; bases not matched to a gene: 6. Germline CDR1 SGHRS, CDR2 YFSETQ. CDR3 in amino acids: CASSFPGTKQETQYF. For the CDR3, the DNA is TGCGCCAGCAGCTTTCCCGGGACTAAACAAGAGACCCAGTACTTC.

The chain employs TRBV28 and TRBJ1-5; D not resolved. Germline V gene lookup returns CDR1 MDHEN and CDR2 SYDVKM. The length of the CDR3 is 13 residues. The germline V and J ends were trimmed by 3 bases and 2 bases, with 5 bases remaining between them. The CDR3 here is CASSFGGNQPQHF. The CDR3 DNA reads as TGTGCCAGCAGTTTTGGAGGCAATCAGCCCCAGCATTTT.

This chain links TRBV30 with TRBJ1-4; D perhaps matches TRBD1 (5 bases). The CDR3 covers 13 residues. With 3 bases removed from V and 6 bases from J, the gap between germline ends came to 11 bases. Germline V gene data show CDR1 as GTSNPN and CDR2 as SVGIG (reference sequence). The CDR3 DNA sequence: TGTGCCTGGAGCAGGGAGGAGGATGAAAAACTGTTTTTT. Its translation: CAWSREEDEKLFF.

This chain links TRBV5-1 with TRBJ2-1; 8 bases are a match to TRBD2. The V and J ends lost 0 bases and 6 bases, in that order; junction bases with no gene match: 5. The V gene's germline CDR1 is SGHRS and CDR2 YFSETQ. CDR3 length equals 15 residues. Here the CDR3 reads CASSLGGGPFNEQFF. DNA of the CDR3: TGCGCCAGCAGCTTGGGCGGGGGGCCTTTCAATGAGCAGTTCTTC.

This clone was picked up one time. The rearrangement uses TRBV6-1 and TRBJ2-3; TRBD2 aligns across 13 bases. Trimming at V came to 9 bases and at J to 8 bases, leaving 11 bases not matched to a gene. This CDR3 has 15 residues. Germline V lookup: CDR1 MNHNS, CDR2 SASEGT. CDR3 in amino acids: CARGGTSGGDGTQYF. CDR3 nucleotide sequence: TGTGCCAGAGGGGGAACTAGCGGGGGGGATGGTACGCAGTATTTT.

CDR3 coding DNA: TGTGCCAGCAGTGAGGCAGGGGGCGGTGAAAAACTGTTTTTT. Its translation: CASSEAGGGEKLFF. This chain connects TRBV6-1 to TRBJ1-4; TRBD1 agrees at 8 bases. Germline trimming cut 3 bases from V and 7 bases from J; bases unmatched to any gene: 4. Germline CDR1 MNHNS, CDR2 SASEGT. The CDR3 is made up of 14 amino acids.

This rearrangement joins TRBV9 to TRBJ1-4; possibly TRBD1 for D (6 bases). CDR1 is SGDLS and CDR2 is YYNGEE in the germline V gene. V was clipped by 3 bases and J by 10 bases, with 19 bases between them. The CDR3 spans 15 residues. CDR3 residues: CASSAGTQGPAKLFF. The CDR3 region has the DNA TGTGCCAGCAGCGCCGGGACCCAGGGGCCGGCAAAACTGTTTTTT.

J is TRBJ2-5 and V is TRBV5-5, with D uncertain. CDR3 length equals 14 residues. The germline CDR1 and CDR2 sequences are SGHKS and YYEKEE (reference sequence). Trimming removed 7 bases at V and 7 bases at J, with 20 bases between. The CDR3 bases are TGTGCCAGCCAGCCAGTAGGTCGGTCGGGGACCCAGTACTTC. Protein sequence: CASQPVGRSGTQYF.

V gene TRBV9 combines with J gene TRBJ1-3; D not resolved. Germline CDR1 is SGDLS and CDR2 is YYNGEE. V was pared by 4 bases and J by 4 bases, with 6 bases between. CDR3 length: 12 amino acids. CDR3 region: CASSPEGNTIYF. The CDR3 nucleotides read TGTGCCAGCAGCCCCGAGGGAAACACCATATATTTT.

This chain uses TRBV6-4 with TRBJ1-2, with 9 bases fitting TRBD1. The CDR3 runs to 15 residues. The germline gives CDR1 MRHNA, CDR2 SNTAGT. V shed 4 bases, J shed 4 bases, and the junction held 7 bases outside the gene matches. This CDR3 reads CASSGSTGGIYGYTF. The CDR3 nucleotides are TGTGCCAGCAGTGGCTCAACAGGGGGCATCTATGGCTACACCTTC.

This clone was found a few times. The chain uses TRBV5-1 and TRBJ1-4; the match to TRBD1 covers 7 bases. J was trimmed by 2 bases and V by 5 bases; bases with no gene match: 6. The length of the CDR3 is 15 residues. Germline values: CDR1 SGHRS, CDR2 YFSETQ. In DNA, the CDR3 is TGCGCCAGCAGGAAGGGGGCGCCGACTAATGAAAAACTGTTTTTT. It specifies CASRKGAPTNEKLFF.

V is TRBV5-6 and J is TRBJ2-7, with TRBD2 as a possible D gene (5 bases). Trimming cost V 4 bases and J 5 bases, with 10 bases left between them. CDR1 SGHDT and CDR2 YYEEEE come from the germline V gene. The CDR3 consists of 12 residues. CDR3 amino acids: CASSAIANEQYF. The CDR3 DNA is TGTGCCAGCAGCGCAATAGCGAACGAGCAGTACTTC. Drawing the rest from reference TRBV5-6 and TRBJ2-7, the complete variable domain is DAGVTQSPTHLIKTRGQQVTLRCSPKSGHDTVSWYQQALGQGPQFIFQYYEEEERQRGNFPDRFSGHQFPNYSSELNVNALLLGDSALYLCASSAIANEQYFGPGTRLTVT.

V usage is TRBV19 and J usage is TRBJ2-7, with 7 bases matching TRBD2. Germline CDR1 is LNHDA and CDR2 is SQIVND (reference sequence). This CDR3 has 15 residues. V shed 5 bases, J shed 3 bases, and the junction held 10 bases outside the gene matches. As DNA, the CDR3 is TGTGCCAGTAGTTTAGCGACAGCGGGATTCTACGAGCAGTACTTC. The encoded protein is CASSLATAGFYEQYF.

CDR3 in amino acids: CASSTGQGGANVLTF. CDR3 sequence (DNA): TGCGCCAGCAGCACGGGACAGGGGGGGGCCAACGTCCTGACTTTC. The chain recombines TRBV5-1 with TRBJ2-6, with 10 bases lining up with TRBD1. Germline lookup yields CDR1 SGHRS and CDR2 YFSETQ. Germline trimming cut 4 bases from V and 4 bases from J; bases unmatched to any gene: 2. The CDR3 has 15 residues.

In DNA form, the CDR3 reads TGTGCCAGCAGTTCCCCTCGGGCAGGGTTCAATCAGCCCCAGCATTTT. Encoded protein: CASSSPRAGFNQPQHF. The chain has TRBV28 and TRBJ1-5; weak D call: TRBD1 (5 bases). V was cut by 4 bases and J by 3 bases, with 16 bases left in between. Germline values: CDR1 MDHEN, CDR2 SYDVKM. CDR3 length equals 16 residues.

The chain links TRBV28 to TRBJ1-6, with TRBD1 matching 7 bases. The germline CDR1 and CDR2 sequences are MDHEN and SYDVKM. J lost 10 bases, V lost 4 bases, and 7 bases had no gene match. This CDR3 has 14 amino acids. CDR3 nucleotide sequence: TGTGCCAGCAGTTGGGACAGAGGGGGCTCACCCCTCCACTTT. It yields the protein CASSWDRGGSPLHF.

The gene calls are TRBV6-1 and TRBJ2-3; TRBD2 might be the D (6 bases). The ends were cut back, 2 bases at V and 0 bases at J, with 9 bases in the middle. The V gene's germline CDR1 is MNHNS and CDR2 SASEGT. CDR3 length equals 15 residues. In nucleotides, the CDR3 is TGTGCCAGCAGTGAACAGGGAGGTAGCACAGATACGCAGTATTTT. It is translated as CASSEQGGSTDTQYF.

This clone has more than one count but fewer than ten. The V and J genes are TRBV6-5 and TRBJ1-6; 10 bases are shared with TRBD1. Germline CDR1 reads MNHEY; CDR2 reads SVGAGI. This CDR3 region has 14 residues. V was clipped by 9 bases and J by 8 bases; unmatched bases: 7. CDR3 residues: CASRQGAIHSPLHF. CDR3 nucleotide sequence: TGTGCCAGTAGACAGGGGGCTATCCATTCACCCCTCCACTTT.